A single sample is the source of the 19 T cell receptor beta chains below, sequenced in a study of PD-1 blockade in mismatch repair-deficient tumors. Data came from immunoSEQ multiplex PCR; TCRdb stores just in-frame clones and leaves some out. Here the sample spans 35,000 to 40,000 clones, more than 75% being singletons. Sample: peripheral blood, taken 4 weeks after starting pembrolizumab. These receptor sequences come from an adult with mismatch repair-deficient cancer.

V is TRBV10-3 and J is TRBJ2-1; D could derive from TRBD1 or TRBD2 (6 bases each). Germline CDR1 and CDR2: ENHRY and SYGVKD. Trimming removed 3 bases from V and 7 bases from J, with 13 bases in between. CDR3 size: 14 residues. Here the CDR3 reads CAISERGAGNEQFF. CDR3 in DNA: TGTGCCATCAGTGAAAGGGGGGCTGGGAATGAGCAGTTCTTC.

This clone has more than one count but fewer than ten. V usage is TRBV7-8 and J usage is TRBJ2-1, with D unresolved. Per the germline V gene, CDR1 is SGHVS and CDR2 is FQNEAQ. This CDR3 has 13 residues. Trimming left V 8 bases short and J 6 bases short, with 14 bases between. CDR3 sequence: CASGRKLSNEQFF. In DNA form, the CDR3 reads TGTGCCAGCGGAAGGAAACTGAGCAATGAGCAGTTCTTC.

V is TRBV5-1 and J is TRBJ2-3; 9 bases are shared with TRBD2. This CDR3 region has 15 residues. Trimming cost V 5 bases and J 4 bases; bases outside gene matches: 8. Germline lookup yields CDR1 SGHRS and CDR2 YFSETQ. CDR3 nucleotide sequence: TGCGCCAGCAGACGTAGCGGGAGTGAGGCAGATACGCAGTATTTT. Amino acids: CASRRSGSEADTQYF.

The chain employs TRBV6-6 and TRBJ1-2, with unresolved D. This CDR3 contains 14 residues. Looked up from germline, CDR1 is MNHNY and CDR2 is SVGAGI (reference sequence). The V end was cut by 3 bases, the J end by 3 bases, with 11 bases between. The CDR3 protein is CASSYLQPDYGYTF. CDR3 DNA sequence: TGTGCCAGCAGTTATTTGCAACCTGACTATGGCTACACCTTC.

CDR3 residues: CASSESKETQYF. The CDR3 nucleotides are TGTGCCAGCAGCGAGAGTAAAGAGACCCAGTACTTC. The gene calls are TRBV11-2 and TRBJ2-5; D not certain. Germline-derived CDR1 and CDR2 are SGHAT and FQNNGV. The CDR3 extends over 12 amino acids. Trimming took off 5 bases at V and 3 bases at J, with 7 bases between the two ends.

The chain is built from TRBV6-6 and TRBJ2-2; TRBD2 agrees at 8 bases. Germline CDR1 reads MNHNY; CDR2 reads SVGAGI (reference sequence). Trimming removed 5 bases from V and 2 bases from J; junction bases left unmatched: 7. The CDR3 consists of 16 residues. The CDR3 is CASSPTSGGNTGELFF. The CDR3 nucleotides are TGTGCCAGCAGTCCTACTAGCGGAGGAAACACCGGGGAGCTGTTTTTT.

The chain joins TRBV5-1 to TRBJ2-7; 11 bases fit TRBD1. After removal of 1 base from V and 5 bases from J, the junction contained 8 bases not matched to a gene. Germline values: CDR1 SGHRS, CDR2 YFSETQ. This CDR3 has 16 residues. The CDR3 DNA follows: TGCGCCAGCAGCTTGCGCGCGGGACAGGGGGACCACGAGCAGTACTTC. It encodes CASSLRAGQGDHEQYF.

The V and J genes are TRBV28 and TRBJ2-7; D may be TRBD1 (5 bases). There are 13 residues in the CDR3. Per germline, CDR1 MDHEN and CDR2 SYDVKM. Trimming left V 10 bases short and J 2 bases short, with 15 bases between. The CDR3 sequence is CATHRAGPYEQYF. Here the CDR3 DNA reads TGTGCCACGCACCGGGCAGGGCCCTACGAGCAGTACTTC.

This clone was counted at least ten times. The J gene is TRBJ2-7, the V gene TRBV5-1; D is undetermined. The CDR3 is made up of 12 amino acids. The V end lost 5 bases, the J end lost 1 base, and 7 bases lay between the germline ends. The germline CDR1 and CDR2 sequences are SGHRS and YFSETQ. Here the CDR3 reads CASSRPSYEQYF. CDR3 sequence (DNA): TGCGCCAGCAGTAGGCCATCCTACGAGCAGTACTTC.

The chain joins TRBV25-1 to TRBJ2-3; TRBD2 is a possible D gene (6 bases). V lost 6 bases, J lost 0 bases, and 7 bases lay in between. Germline values: CDR1 MGHDK, CDR2 SYGVNS. This CDR3 spans 13 amino acids. In nucleotides, the CDR3 is TGTGCCAGCAGGCGGGGTAGCACAGATACGCAGTATTTT. It is translated as CASRRGSTDTQYF.

The V gene is TRBV2, the J gene TRBJ2-3, with a tentative D call TRBD2 (6 bases). The V and J ends lost 7 bases and 4 bases respectively, with 15 bases between them. Germline V gene sequence: CDR1 SNHLY, CDR2 FYNNEI. The CDR3 runs to 14 residues. CDR3 coding DNA: TGTGCCAGCACCCGGGACGGAGGGGCAGATACGCAGTATTTT. Its translation: CASTRDGGADTQYF. The full variable domain, with the rest looked up from reference TRBV2 and TRBJ2-3, is EPEVTQTPSHQVTQMGQEVILRCVPISNHLYFYWYRQILGQKVEFLVSFYNNEISEKSEIFDDQFSVERPDGSNFTLKIRSTKLEDSAMYFCASTRDGGADTQYFGPGTRLTVL.

A few counts support this clone. The chain recombines TRBV19 with TRBJ1-5; 9 bases are shared with TRBD1. This CDR3 contains 14 residues. Trimming cost V 4 bases and J 6 bases; bases outside gene matches: 4. The germline gives CDR1 LNHDA, CDR2 SQIVND (reference sequence). The CDR3 is CASSRTTGGQPQHF. The CDR3 DNA follows: TGTGCCAGTAGTAGGACGACAGGGGGTCAGCCCCAGCATTTT. Variable domain in full (rest from reference TRBV19 and TRBJ1-5): DGGITQSPKYLFRKEGQNVTLSCEQNLNHDAMYWYRQDPGQGLRLIYYSQIVNDFQKGDIAEGYSVSREKKESFPLTVTSAQKNPTAFYLCASSRTTGGQPQHFGDGTRLSIL.

CDR3 nucleotides: TGTGCCAGCAGTGCCGCCAAGGGGAACTATGGCTACACCTTC. Protein product: CASSAAKGNYGYTF. The rearrangement links TRBV2 to TRBJ1-2, with a possible D match to TRBD1 (5 bases). This CDR3 comprises 14 residues. V gave up 4 bases and J gave up 2 bases, with 11 bases separating them. Germline loops: CDR1 SNHLY, CDR2 FYNNEI.

This chain links TRBV5-1 with TRBJ2-3; TRBD2 is a possible D gene (5 bases). The V gene's germline CDR1 is SGHRS and CDR2 YFSETQ. CDR3 size: 15 residues. Trimming cost V 4 bases and J 0 bases, with 12 bases left between them. The CDR3 sequence: CASSARGASTDTQYF. The CDR3 nucleotides read TGCGCCAGCAGCGCCCGGGGAGCTAGCACAGATACGCAGTATTTT.

This chain joins TRBV30 and TRBJ2-1; 11 nucleotides align to TRBD1. Losses at the gene ends were 2 bases for V and 7 bases for J; bases not matched to a gene: 7. There are 15 residues in the CDR3. Germline loops: CDR1 GTSNPN, CDR2 SVGIG (reference sequence). CDR3 amino acids: CAWSRGQGVGNEQFF. The CDR3, as DNA: TGTGCCTGGAGTCGGGGACAGGGGGTGGGTAATGAGCAGTTCTTC.

The chain links TRBV6-6 to TRBJ1-1; no firm D call. The CDR3 extends over 13 amino acids. Germline V gives CDR1 MNHNY, CDR2 SVGAGI (reference sequence). Trimming took 0 bases from V and 8 from J, leaving 10 bases between them. The CDR3 coding sequence is TGTGCCAGCAGTTACTCGTCTTTTGGGGAAGCTTTCTTT. It is translated as CASSYSSFGEAFF.

V usage is TRBV6-1 and J usage is TRBJ2-6; 10 nucleotides agree with TRBD1. From germline, CDR1 is MNHNS and CDR2 SASEGT. The CDR3 covers 16 residues. With 4 bases clipped from V and 0 bases from J, the junction kept 0 bases outside the gene matches. The CDR3 loop is CASSGTGGSGANVLTF. The CDR3 region has the DNA TGTGCCAGCAGTGGGACAGGGGGCTCTGGGGCCAACGTCCTGACTTTC.

This clone was seen more than once but under ten times. This sequence joins TRBV5-1 and TRBJ1-2; D might be TRBD1 (5 bases). The germline V gene encodes CDR1 SGHRS and CDR2 YFSETQ. Trimming removed 4 bases at V and 0 bases at J, with 19 bases between. The CDR3 consists of 17 residues. CDR3 nucleotide sequence: TGCGCCAGCAGCCCACCGTGGTCAGGGACCTCTAACTATGGCTACACCTTC. Residues: CASSPPWSGTSNYGYTF. Full variable domain (rest looked up from reference TRBV5-1 and TRBJ1-2): KAGVTQTPRYLIKTRGQQVTLSCSPISGHRSVSWYQQTPGQGLQFLFEYFSETQRNKGNFPGRFSGRQFSNSRSEMNVSTLELGDSALYLCASSPPWSGTSNYGYTFGSGTRLTVV.

For the CDR3, the DNA is TGTGCCAGCAGTTTAAGACAGGGCCCCTGGAACTACGAGCAGTACTTC. Its protein product is CASSLRQGPWNYEQYF. The V call is TRBV6-5, the J call TRBJ2-7; 7 bases fit TRBD1. From germline, CDR1 is MNHEY and CDR2 SVGAGI. V shed 4 bases, J shed 3 bases, and the junction held 12 bases outside the gene matches. This CDR3 has 16 amino acids.